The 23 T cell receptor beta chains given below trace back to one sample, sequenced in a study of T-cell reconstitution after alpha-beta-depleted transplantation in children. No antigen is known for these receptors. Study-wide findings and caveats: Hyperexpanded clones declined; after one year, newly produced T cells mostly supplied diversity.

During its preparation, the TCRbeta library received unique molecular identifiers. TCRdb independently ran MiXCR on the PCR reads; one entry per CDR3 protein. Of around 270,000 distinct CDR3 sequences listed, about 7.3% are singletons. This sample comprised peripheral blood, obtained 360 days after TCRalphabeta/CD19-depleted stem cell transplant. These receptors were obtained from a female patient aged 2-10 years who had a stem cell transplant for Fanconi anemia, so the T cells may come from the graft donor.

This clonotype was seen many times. CDR3 sequence: CASSLWNGMNTEAFF. DNA for the CDR3: TGTGCCAGCAGCTTATGGAACGGTATGAACACTGAAGCTTTCTTT. The chain has TRBV13 and TRBJ1-1; no clear D gene. Germline V gives CDR1 PRHDT, CDR2 FYEKMQ (reference sequence). V lost 2 bases, J lost 0 bases, and 10 bases lay in between. The CDR3 is made up of 15 amino acids.

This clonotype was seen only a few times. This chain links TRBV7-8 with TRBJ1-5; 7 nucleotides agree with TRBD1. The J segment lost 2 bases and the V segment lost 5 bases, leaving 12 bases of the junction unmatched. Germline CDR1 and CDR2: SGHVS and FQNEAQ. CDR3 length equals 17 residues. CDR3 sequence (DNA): TGTGCCAGCAGCACCGGATATAGGGGGCCGGGCAATCAGCCCCAGCATTTT. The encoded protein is CASSTGYRGPGNQPQHF.

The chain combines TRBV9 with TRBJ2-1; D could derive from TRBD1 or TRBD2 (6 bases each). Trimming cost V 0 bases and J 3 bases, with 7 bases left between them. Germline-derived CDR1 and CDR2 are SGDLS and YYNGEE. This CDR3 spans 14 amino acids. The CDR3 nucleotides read TGTGCCAGCAGCGTAGAGGGGGGCTACAATGAGCAGTTCTTC. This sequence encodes CASSVEGGYNEQFF.

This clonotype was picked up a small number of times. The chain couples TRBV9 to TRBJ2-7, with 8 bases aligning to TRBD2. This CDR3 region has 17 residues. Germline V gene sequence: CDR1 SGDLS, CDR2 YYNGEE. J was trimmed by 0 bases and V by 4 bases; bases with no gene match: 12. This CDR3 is CASSPGGVAGSSYEQYF. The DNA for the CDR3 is TGTGCCAGCAGCCCGGGGGGGGTAGCGGGGAGCTCCTACGAGCAGTACTTC.

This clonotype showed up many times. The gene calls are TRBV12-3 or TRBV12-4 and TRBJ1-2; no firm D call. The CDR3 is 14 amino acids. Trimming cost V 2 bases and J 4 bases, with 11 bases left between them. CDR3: CASSLQGRVYGYTF. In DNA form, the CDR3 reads TGTGCCAGCAGTTTACAAGGTCGGGTCTATGGCTACACCTTC.

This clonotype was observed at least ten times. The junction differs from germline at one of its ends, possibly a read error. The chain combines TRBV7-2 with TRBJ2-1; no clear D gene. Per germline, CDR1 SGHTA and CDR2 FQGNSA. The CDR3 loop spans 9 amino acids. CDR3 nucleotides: TGTGCCAGCAGCACAAACTCCATCTTC. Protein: CASSTNSIF.

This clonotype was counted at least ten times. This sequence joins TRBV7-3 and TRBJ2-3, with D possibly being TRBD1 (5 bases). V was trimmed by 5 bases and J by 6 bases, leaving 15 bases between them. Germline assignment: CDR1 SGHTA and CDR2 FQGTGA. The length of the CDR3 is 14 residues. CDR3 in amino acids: CASSRQGNPDTQYF. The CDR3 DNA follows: TGTGCCAGCAGCCGGCAGGGAAATCCGGATACGCAGTATTTT.

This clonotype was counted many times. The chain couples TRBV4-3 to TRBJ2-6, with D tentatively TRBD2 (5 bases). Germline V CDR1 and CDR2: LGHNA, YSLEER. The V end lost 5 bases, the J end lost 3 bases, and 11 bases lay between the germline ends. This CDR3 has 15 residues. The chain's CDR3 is CASSIIGGGANVLTF. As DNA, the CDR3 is TGCGCCAGCAGCATCATTGGAGGTGGGGCCAACGTCCTGACTTTC.

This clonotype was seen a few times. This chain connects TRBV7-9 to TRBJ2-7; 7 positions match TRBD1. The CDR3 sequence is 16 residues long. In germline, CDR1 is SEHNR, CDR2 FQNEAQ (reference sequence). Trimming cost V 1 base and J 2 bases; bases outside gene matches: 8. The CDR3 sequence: CASSLDPPDRPYEQYF. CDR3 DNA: TGTGCCAGCAGCTTAGATCCTCCGGACAGGCCCTACGAGCAGTACTTC.

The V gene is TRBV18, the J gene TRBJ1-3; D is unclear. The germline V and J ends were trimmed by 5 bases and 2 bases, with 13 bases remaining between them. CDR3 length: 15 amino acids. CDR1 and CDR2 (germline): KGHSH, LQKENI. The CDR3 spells CASSKTGGPGNTIYF. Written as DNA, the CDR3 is TGTGCCAGCTCAAAAACCGGCGGCCCTGGAAACACCATATATTTT.

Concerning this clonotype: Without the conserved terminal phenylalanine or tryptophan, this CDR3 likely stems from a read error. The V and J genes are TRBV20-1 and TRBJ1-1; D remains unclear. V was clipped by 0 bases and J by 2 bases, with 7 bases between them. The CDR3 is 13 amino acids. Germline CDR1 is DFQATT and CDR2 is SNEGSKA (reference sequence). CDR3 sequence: CSARDPGNTEAFS. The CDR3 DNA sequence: TGCAGTGCTAGAGATCCCGGCAACACTGAAGCTTTCTCT.

The CDR3 region has the DNA TGTGCCACCAGTGGCCTAGCTGTGGAGACCCAGTACTTC. Protein product: CATSGLAVETQYF. The chain links TRBV24-1 to TRBJ2-5, with D possibly matching TRBD2 (5 bases). Per the germline V gene, CDR1 is KGHDR and CDR2 is SFDVKD. The CDR3 has 13 residues. V was trimmed by 5 bases and J by 5 bases, leaving 11 bases between them.

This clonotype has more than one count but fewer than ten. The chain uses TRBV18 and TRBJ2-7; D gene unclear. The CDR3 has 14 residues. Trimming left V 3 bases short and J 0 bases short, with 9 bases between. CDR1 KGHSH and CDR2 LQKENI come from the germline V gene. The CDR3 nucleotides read TGTGCCAGCTCACCGGAAGAAATCTCCTACGAGCAGTACTTC. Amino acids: CASSPEEISYEQYF.

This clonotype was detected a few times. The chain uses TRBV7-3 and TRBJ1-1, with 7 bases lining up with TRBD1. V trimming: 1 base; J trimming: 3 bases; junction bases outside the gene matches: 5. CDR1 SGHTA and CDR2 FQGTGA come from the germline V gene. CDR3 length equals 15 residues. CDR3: CASSLKTGLDTEAFF. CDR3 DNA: TGTGCCAGCAGCTTAAAGACAGGGTTGGACACTGAAGCTTTCTTT.

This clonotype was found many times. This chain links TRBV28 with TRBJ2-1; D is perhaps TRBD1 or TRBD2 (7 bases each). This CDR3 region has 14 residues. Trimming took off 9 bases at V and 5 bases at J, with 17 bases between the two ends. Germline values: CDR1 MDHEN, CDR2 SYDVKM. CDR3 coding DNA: TGTGCCAGTGGAGCGGGACAGTGGGACAATGAGCAGTTCTTC. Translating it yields CASGAGQWDNEQFF.

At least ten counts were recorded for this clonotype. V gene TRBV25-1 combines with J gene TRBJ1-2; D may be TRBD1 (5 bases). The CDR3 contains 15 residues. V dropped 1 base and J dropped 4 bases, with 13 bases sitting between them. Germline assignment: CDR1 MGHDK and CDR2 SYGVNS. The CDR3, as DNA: TGTGCCAGCAGTGAATTAAAGGGGAATAGCTATGGCTACACCTTC. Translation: CASSELKGNSYGYTF.

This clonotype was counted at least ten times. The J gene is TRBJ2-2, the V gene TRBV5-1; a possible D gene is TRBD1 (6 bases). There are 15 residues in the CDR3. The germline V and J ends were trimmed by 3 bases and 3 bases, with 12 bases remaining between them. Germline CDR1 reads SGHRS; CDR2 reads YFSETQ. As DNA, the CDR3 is TGCGCCAGCAGCTCCGGACAGTTAGACACCGGGGAGCTGTTTTTT. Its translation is CASSSGQLDTGELFF.

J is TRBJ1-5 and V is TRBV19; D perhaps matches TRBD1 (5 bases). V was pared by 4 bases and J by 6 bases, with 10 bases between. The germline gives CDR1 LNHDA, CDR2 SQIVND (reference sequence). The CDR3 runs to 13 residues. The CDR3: CASSTGTPQPQHF. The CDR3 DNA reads TGTGCCAGTAGTACAGGGACCCCTCAGCCCCAGCATTTT.

CDR3 in amino acids: CASSLGSTQYF. CDR3 in DNA: TGTGCCAGCAGCTTAGGTAGTACGCAGTATTTT. The rearrangement links TRBV7-2 to TRBJ2-3; unclear D gene. The CDR3 has 11 residues. The V and J ends lost 1 base and 8 bases respectively, with 4 bases between them. Looked up from germline, CDR1 is SGHTA and CDR2 is FQGNSA.

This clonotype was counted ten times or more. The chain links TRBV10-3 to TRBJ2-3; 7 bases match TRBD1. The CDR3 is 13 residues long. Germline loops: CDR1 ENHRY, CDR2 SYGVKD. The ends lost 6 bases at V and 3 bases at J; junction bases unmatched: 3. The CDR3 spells CAIRTGETDTQYF. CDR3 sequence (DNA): TGTGCCATCAGAACAGGGGAAACAGATACGCAGTATTTT.

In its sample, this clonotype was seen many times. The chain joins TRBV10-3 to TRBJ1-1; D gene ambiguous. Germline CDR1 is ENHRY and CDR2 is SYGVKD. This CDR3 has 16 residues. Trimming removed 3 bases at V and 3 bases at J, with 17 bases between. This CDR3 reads CAISDPSQSGDTEAFF. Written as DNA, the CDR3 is TGTGCCATCAGTGACCCTTCCCAGAGTGGGGACACTGAAGCTTTCTTT.

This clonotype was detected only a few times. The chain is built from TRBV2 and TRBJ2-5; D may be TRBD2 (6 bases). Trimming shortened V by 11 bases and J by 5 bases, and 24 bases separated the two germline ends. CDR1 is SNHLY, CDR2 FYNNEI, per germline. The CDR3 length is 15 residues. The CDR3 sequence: CAGKMGGTGGETQYF. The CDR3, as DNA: TGTGCCGGCAAGATGGGAGGAACTGGAGGGGAGACCCAGTACTTC.

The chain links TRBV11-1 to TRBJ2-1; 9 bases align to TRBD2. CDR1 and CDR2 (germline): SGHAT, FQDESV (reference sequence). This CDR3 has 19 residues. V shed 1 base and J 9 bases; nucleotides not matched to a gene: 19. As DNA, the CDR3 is TGTGCCAGCAGCTTAGGTCTGTTATCGGGCGCGGGAGGGCCGAGTGAGCAGTTCTTC. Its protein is CASSLGLLSGAGGPSEQFF.